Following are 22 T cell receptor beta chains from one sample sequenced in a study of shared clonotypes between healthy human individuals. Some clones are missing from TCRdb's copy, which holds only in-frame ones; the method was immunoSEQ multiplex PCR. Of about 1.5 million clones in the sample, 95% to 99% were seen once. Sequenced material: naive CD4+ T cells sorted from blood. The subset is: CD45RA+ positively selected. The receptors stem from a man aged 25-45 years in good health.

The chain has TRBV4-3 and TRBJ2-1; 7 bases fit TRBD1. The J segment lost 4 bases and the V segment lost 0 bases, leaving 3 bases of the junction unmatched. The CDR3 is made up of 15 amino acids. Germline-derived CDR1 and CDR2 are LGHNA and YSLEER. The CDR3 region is CASSQDGTEYNEQFF. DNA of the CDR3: TGCGCCAGCAGCCAAGATGGGACAGAGTACAATGAGCAGTTCTTC.

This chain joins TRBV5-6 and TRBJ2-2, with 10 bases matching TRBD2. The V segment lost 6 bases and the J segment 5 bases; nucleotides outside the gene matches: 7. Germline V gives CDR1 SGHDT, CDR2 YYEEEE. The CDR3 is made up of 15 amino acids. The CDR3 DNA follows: TGTGCCAGCATTCGGCTAGCGGGAGTTACCGGGGAGCTGTTTTTT. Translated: CASIRLAGVTGELFF.

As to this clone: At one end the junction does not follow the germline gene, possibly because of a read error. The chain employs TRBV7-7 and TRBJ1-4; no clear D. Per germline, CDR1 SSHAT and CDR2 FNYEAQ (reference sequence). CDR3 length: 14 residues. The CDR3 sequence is CASSSGATNEKLFF. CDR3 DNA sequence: TGTGCTAGCAGCTCGGGAGCAACTAATGAAAAACTGTTTTTT. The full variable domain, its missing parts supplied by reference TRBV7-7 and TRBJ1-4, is GAGVSQSPRYKVTKRGQDVTLRCDPISSHATLYWYQQALGQGPEFLTYFNYEAQPDKSGLPSDRFSAERPEGSISTLTIQRTEQRDSAMYRCASSSGATNEKLFFGSGTQLSVL.

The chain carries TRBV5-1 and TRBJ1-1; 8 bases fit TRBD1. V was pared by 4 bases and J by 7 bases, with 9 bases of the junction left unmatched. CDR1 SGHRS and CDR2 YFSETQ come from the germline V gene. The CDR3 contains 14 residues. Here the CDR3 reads CASSVWTGHSEAFF. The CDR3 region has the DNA TGCGCCAGCAGCGTATGGACAGGGCATAGTGAAGCTTTCTTT.

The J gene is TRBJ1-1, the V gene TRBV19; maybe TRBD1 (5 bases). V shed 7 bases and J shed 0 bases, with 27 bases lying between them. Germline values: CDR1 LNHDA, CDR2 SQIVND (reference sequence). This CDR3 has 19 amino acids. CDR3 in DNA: TGTGCCAGTACCCTAGACAGTAATAATTGGCTCAACATGAACACTGAAGCTTTCTTT. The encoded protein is CASTLDSNNWLNMNTEAFF.

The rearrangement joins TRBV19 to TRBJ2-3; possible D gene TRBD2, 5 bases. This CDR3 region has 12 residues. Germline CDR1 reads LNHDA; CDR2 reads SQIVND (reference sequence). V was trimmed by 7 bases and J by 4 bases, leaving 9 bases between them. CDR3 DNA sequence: TGTGCCAGTAACGGGGATCCAGATACGCAGTATTTT. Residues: CASNGDPDTQYF.

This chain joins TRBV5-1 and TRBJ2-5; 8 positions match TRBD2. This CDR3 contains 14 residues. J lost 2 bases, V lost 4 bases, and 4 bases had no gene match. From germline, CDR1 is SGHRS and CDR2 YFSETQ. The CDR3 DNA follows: TGCGCCAGCAGCGCAAGCGGGGGACAAGAGACCCAGTACTTC. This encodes CASSASGGQETQYF.

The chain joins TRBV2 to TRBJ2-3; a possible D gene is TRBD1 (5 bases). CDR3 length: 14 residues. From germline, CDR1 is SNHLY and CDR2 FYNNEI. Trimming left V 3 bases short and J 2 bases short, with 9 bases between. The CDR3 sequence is CASSDPDTTDTQYF. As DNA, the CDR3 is TGTGCCAGCAGTGACCCGGACACCACAGATACGCAGTATTTT.

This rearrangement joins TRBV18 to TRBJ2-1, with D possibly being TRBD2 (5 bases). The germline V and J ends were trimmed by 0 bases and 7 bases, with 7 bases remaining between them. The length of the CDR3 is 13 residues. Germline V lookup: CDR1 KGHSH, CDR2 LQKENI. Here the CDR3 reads CASSPPSGNEQFF. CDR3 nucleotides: TGTGCCAGCTCACCACCCAGCGGAAATGAGCAGTTCTTC.

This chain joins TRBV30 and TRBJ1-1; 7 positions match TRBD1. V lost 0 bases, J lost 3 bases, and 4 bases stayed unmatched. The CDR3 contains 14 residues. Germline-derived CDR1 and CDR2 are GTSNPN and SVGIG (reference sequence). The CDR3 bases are TGTGCCTGGAGTGTACGTACAGGGGACACTGAAGCTTTCTTT. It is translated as CAWSVRTGDTEAFF.

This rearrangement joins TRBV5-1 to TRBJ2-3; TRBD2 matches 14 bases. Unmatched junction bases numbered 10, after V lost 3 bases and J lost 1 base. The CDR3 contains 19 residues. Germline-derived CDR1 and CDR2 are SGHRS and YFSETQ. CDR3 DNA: TGCGCCAGCAGCTCCGCCGGGACTAGCGGGAGTCGAGGCACAGATACGCAGTATTTT. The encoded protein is CASSSAGTSGSRGTDTQYF.

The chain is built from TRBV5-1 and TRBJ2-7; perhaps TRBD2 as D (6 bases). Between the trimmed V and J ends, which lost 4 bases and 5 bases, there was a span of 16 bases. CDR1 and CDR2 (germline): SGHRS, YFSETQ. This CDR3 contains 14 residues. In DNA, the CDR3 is TGCGCCAGCAGCCACCTTATAGCGGAAGACGAGCAGTACTTC. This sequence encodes CASSHLIAEDEQYF.

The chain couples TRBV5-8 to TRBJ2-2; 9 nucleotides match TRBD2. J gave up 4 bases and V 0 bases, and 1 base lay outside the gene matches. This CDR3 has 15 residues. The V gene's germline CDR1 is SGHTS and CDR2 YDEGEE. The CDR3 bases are TGTGCCAGCAGCTTGGTTAGCGGGAGCACCGGGGAGCTGTTTTTT. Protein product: CASSLVSGSTGELFF. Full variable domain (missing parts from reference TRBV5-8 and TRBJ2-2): EAGVTQSPTHLIKTRGQQATLRCSPISGHTSVYWYQQALGLGLQFLLWYDEGEERNRGNFPPRFSGRQFPNYSSELNVNALELEDSALYLCASSLVSGSTGELFFGEGSRLTVL.

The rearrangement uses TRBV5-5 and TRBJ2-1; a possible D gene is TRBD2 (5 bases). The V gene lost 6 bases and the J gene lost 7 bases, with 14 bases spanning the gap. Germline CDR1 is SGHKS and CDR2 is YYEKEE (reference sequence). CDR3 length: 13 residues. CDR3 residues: CASTGVGRNEQFF. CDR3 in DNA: TGTGCCAGCACCGGGGTTGGTAGGAATGAGCAGTTCTTC.

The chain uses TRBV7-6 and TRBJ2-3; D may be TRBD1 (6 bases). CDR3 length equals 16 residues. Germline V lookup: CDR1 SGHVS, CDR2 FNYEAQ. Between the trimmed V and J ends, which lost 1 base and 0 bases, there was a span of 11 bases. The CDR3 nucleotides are TGTGCCAGCAGCTTAGGGGCGGACAGTAGCACAGATACGCAGTATTTT. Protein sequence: CASSLGADSSTDTQYF.

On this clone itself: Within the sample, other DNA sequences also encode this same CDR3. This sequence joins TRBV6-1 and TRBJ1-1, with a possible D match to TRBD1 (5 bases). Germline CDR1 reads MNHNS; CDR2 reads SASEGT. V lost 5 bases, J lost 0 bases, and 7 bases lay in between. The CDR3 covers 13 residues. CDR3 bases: TGTGCCAGCAGTCTGACAGTGAACACTGAAGCTTTCTTT. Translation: CASSLTVNTEAFF.

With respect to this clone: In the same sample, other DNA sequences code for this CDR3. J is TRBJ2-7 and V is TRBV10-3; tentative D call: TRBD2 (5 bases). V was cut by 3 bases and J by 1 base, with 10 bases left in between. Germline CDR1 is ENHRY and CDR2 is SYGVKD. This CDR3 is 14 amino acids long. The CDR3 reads CAISESGGSYEQYF. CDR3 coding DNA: TGTGCCATCAGTGAATCCGGAGGATCCTACGAGCAGTACTTC.

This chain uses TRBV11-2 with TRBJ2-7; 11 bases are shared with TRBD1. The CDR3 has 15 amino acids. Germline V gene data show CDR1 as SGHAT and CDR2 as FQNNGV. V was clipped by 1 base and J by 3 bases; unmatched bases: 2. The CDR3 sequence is CASSLVGTGGYEQYF. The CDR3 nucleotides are TGTGCCAGCAGCTTAGTCGGGACAGGGGGCTACGAGCAGTACTTC.

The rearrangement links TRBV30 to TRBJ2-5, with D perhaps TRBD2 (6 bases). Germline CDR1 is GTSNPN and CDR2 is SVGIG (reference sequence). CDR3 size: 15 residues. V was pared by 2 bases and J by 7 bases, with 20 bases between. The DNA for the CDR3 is TGTGCCTGGAGTATTCTCACGGGCGGGACGGGGACCCAGTACTTC. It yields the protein CAWSILTGGTGTQYF.

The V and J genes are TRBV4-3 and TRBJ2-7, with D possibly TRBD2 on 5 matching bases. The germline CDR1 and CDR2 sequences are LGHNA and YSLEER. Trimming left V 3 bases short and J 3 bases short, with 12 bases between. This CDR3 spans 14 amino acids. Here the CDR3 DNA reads TGCGCCAGCAGCCAGCTAAAAGAGGGCTACGAGCAGTACTTC. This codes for CASSQLKEGYEQYF.

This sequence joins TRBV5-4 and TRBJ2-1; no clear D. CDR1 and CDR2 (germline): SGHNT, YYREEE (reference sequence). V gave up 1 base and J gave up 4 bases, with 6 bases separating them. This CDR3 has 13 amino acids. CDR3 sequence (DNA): TGTGCCAGCAGCTTGACCGGATACAATGAGCAGTTCTTC. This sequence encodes CASSLTGYNEQFF.

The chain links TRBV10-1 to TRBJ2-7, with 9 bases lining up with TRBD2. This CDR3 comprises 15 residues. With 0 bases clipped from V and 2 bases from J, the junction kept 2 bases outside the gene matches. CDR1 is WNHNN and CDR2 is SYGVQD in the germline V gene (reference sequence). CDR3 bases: TGCGCCAGCAGTGAGTCGACTAGCGGACCCTACGAGCAGTACTTC. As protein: CASSESTSGPYEQYF.